Presented here are 17 T cell receptor beta chains from one specimen sequenced in a study of T cell responses to AZD1222 COVID-19 vaccine. Here immunoSEQ multiplex PCR was the method, and the copy in TCRdb shows in-frame clones only, minus some. Of roughly 150,000 clones listed, approximately 90% are singletons. The sample consisted of peripheral blood, taken 28 days after the second AZD1222 dose. The receptors were gathered from an adult who received the AZD1222 COVID-19 vaccine.

The CDR3: CASSPIGYATNEKLFF. As DNA, the CDR3 is TGTGCCAGCAGCCCAATAGGATACGCAACTAATGAAAAACTGTTTTTT. The chain links TRBV28 to TRBJ1-4; D gene ambiguous. CDR1 and CDR2 from the germline V gene are MDHEN and SYDVKM. CDR3 length equals 16 residues. Trimming stripped 6 bases from V and 0 bases from J, with 14 bases between.

The chain employs TRBV6-1 and TRBJ1-5; D might be TRBD1 (6 bases). The CDR3 is 18 residues long. V was cut by 2 bases and J by 0 bases, with 17 bases left in between. Per the germline V gene, CDR1 is MNHNS and CDR2 is SASEGT. CDR3 region: CASSEWGAFSFSNQPQHF. In DNA form, the CDR3 reads TGTGCCAGCAGTGAATGGGGGGCCTTCTCCTTTAGCAATCAGCCCCAGCATTTT.

V and J are TRBV5-1 and TRBJ1-2, with D maybe TRBD1 (6 bases). The V gene lost 3 bases and the J gene lost 4 bases, with 10 bases spanning the gap. From germline, CDR1 is SGHRS and CDR2 YFSETQ. This CDR3 comprises 13 residues. The CDR3 reads CASSSTGIYGYTF. The CDR3, as DNA: TGCGCCAGCAGCTCGACAGGAATCTATGGCTACACCTTC.

This rearrangement joins TRBV3-1 (or the pseudogene TRBV3-2) to TRBJ2-2; TRBD2 aligns across 8 bases. With V trimmed by 1 base and J by 4 bases, 8 bases remained unmatched. This CDR3 has 17 amino acids. Germline CDR1 reads LGHDT; CDR2 reads YNNKEL (reference sequence). The CDR3 protein is CASSQAGRGDPTGELFF. In nucleotides, the CDR3 is TGTGCCAGCAGCCAAGCGGGGCGGGGGGATCCCACCGGGGAGCTGTTTTTT.

This chain joins TRBV5-6 and TRBJ2-3, with a tentative D call TRBD1 (5 bases). Germline values: CDR1 SGHDT, CDR2 YYEEEE. The germline V and J ends were trimmed by 4 bases and 4 bases, with 10 bases remaining between them. The CDR3 is 13 residues long. Here the CDR3 DNA reads TGTGCCAGCAGCGGGGCTGGGGCAGATACGCAGTATTTT. As protein: CASSGAGADTQYF.

J is TRBJ2-5 and V is TRBV20-1, with a weak D call TRBD2 (6 bases). V was pared by 3 bases and J by 2 bases, with 13 bases between. Germline CDR1 and CDR2: DFQATT and SNEGSKA (reference sequence). The CDR3 is 14 residues long. CDR3 nucleotide sequence: TGCAGTGCTAGTCCGCTAGCGCGTCAAGAGACCCAGTACTTC. Protein product: CSASPLARQETQYF.

This chain connects TRBV18 to TRBJ1-4, with a tentative D call TRBD1 (5 bases). With 0 bases removed from V and 7 bases from J, the gap between germline ends came to 12 bases. This CDR3 is built from 15 residues. The germline V gene has CDR1 KGHSH and CDR2 LQKENI. The chain's CDR3 is CASSPPRGEGEKLFF. The CDR3 DNA reads as TGTGCCAGCTCACCACCAAGGGGTGAGGGTGAAAAACTGTTTTTT.

This clone was observed once. The rearrangement joins TRBV6-5 to TRBJ2-5; 9 bases fit TRBD1. The CDR3 has 14 residues. Germline CDR1 and CDR2: MNHEY and SVGAGI. V lost 6 bases to trimming and J lost 4 bases; unmatched junction nucleotides: 6. The CDR3 loop reads CASSHRGRGETQYF. CDR3 sequence (DNA): TGTGCCAGCAGCCACAGGGGGCGCGGAGAGACCCAGTACTTC.

This clone showed up just once. The CDR3 loop is CASSVERQAPTGELFF. The CDR3 DNA sequence: TGTGCCAGCAGCGTAGAGAGACAAGCACCCACCGGGGAGCTGTTTTTT. The chain is built from TRBV9 and TRBJ2-2; no definite D call. Deletions cut 0 bases from V and 4 bases from J, with 13 bases between. The CDR3 length is 16 residues. The V gene's germline CDR1 is SGDLS and CDR2 YYNGEE.

This clone was recorded a few times. The rearrangement joins TRBV5-1 to TRBJ2-1; D unclear. Looked up from germline, CDR1 is SGHRS and CDR2 is YFSETQ. There are 16 residues in the CDR3. V gave up 0 bases and J gave up 0 bases, with 10 bases separating them. The CDR3 sequence is CASSLDASSSYNEQFF. CDR3 nucleotides: TGCGCCAGCAGCTTGGACGCCTCAAGCTCCTACAATGAGCAGTTCTTC.

The rearrangement joins TRBV3-1 (or the pseudogene TRBV3-2) to TRBJ1-2; D is perhaps TRBD1 (6 bases). Trimming took 4 bases from V and 1 from J, leaving 10 bases between them. The CDR3 totals 14 residues. Per the germline V gene, CDR1 is LGHDT and CDR2 is YNNKEL (reference sequence). In DNA, the CDR3 is TGTGCCAGCAGCCTTAACAGGGATAACTATGGCTACACCTTC. This sequence encodes CASSLNRDNYGYTF.

The chain joins TRBV9 to TRBJ2-3; no definite D call. Germline V gene lookup returns CDR1 SGDLS and CDR2 YYNGEE. CDR3 length: 13 residues. Trimming left V 1 base short and J 2 bases short, with 5 bases between. The CDR3 DNA sequence: TGTGCCAGCAGCGTAAGTCTCACAGATACGCAGTATTTT. As protein: CASSVSLTDTQYF.

The V call is TRBV24-1, the J call TRBJ2-5; no firm D call. The CDR3 spans 13 residues. Per the germline V gene, CDR1 is KGHDR and CDR2 is SFDVKD. Trimming removed 2 bases from V and 5 bases from J, with 8 bases in between. DNA for the CDR3: TGTGCCACCAGTGATTCCCGGTTTGAGACCCAGTACTTC. Its protein product is CATSDSRFETQYF.

The chain uses TRBV10-3 and TRBJ2-1; D is tentatively TRBD1 or TRBD2 (5 bases each). V was shortened by 8 bases and J by 5 bases, with 13 bases between the two germline ends. This CDR3 region has 13 residues. Germline lookup yields CDR1 ENHRY and CDR2 SYGVKD. The CDR3 nucleotides are TGTGCCATCCAGGGACCCCGGGACAATGAGCAGTTCTTC. Its translation: CAIQGPRDNEQFF.

The chain carries TRBV6-5 and TRBJ1-1; no clear D. The CDR3 runs to 13 residues. Per germline, CDR1 MNHEY and CDR2 SVGAGI. The V gene lost 0 bases and the J gene lost 5 bases, with 7 bases spanning the gap. The CDR3 protein is CASSYSGRTEAFF. Here the CDR3 DNA reads TGTGCCAGCAGTTACTCGGGCAGGACTGAAGCTTTCTTT.

V and J are TRBV5-1 and TRBJ1-2; tentatively, D is TRBD1 (6 bases). The CDR3 covers 14 residues. The V and J ends lost 2 bases and 4 bases respectively, with 12 bases between them. CDR1 is SGHRS, CDR2 YFSETQ, per germline. The CDR3 here is CASSLDGGGYGYTF. CDR3 nucleotides: TGCGCCAGCAGCTTAGACGGGGGCGGCTATGGCTACACCTTC.

In this sample, this clone turned up once. The chain has TRBV12-3 or TRBV12-4 and TRBJ1-4, with D hard to call. CDR3 length: 13 amino acids. The V and J ends lost 4 bases and 3 bases respectively, with 6 bases between them. CDR3 amino acids: CASSSGANEKLFF. The CDR3 DNA sequence: TGTGCCAGCAGTTCTGGGGCTAATGAAAAACTGTTTTTT.